Below, 17 T cell receptor beta chains from the same sample are listed, as sequenced in a study of CXCR3-negative and CXCR3-positive naive CD8 T cells. In preparing the TRB cDNA libraries, 5' RACE with UMI labels was used. TCRdb processed the 5' RACE reads again and assigns one entry to each CDR3 protein, with no DNA. This table lists 45,000 to 65,000 distinct CDR3 sequences. Sequencing used naive CXCR3- CD8+ T cells from blood. Regarding subset: CD45RO-CCR7+CD27+CD95- naive CD8+ T cells lacking CXCR3 (TNR3-). Receptor source: a human donor in good health. Some clones in this sample may be carry-over from other donors' samples.

The chain couples TRBV20-1 to TRBJ2-7; TCRdb gives TRBD1 as the D gene, but with no DNA this cannot be confirmed. The length of the CDR3 is 12 residues. Germline values: CDR1 DFQATT, CDR2 SNEGSKA (reference sequence). The CDR3 loop is CSARDGDYEQYF.

The chain combines TRBV20-1 with TRBJ2-2; TCRdb outputs TRBD1, but without DNA this stays unchecked. Germline loops: CDR1 DFQATT, CDR2 SNEGSKA (reference sequence). The CDR3 extends over 16 amino acids. The CDR3 sequence: CSARYGGRRVAGELFF.

V is TRBV4-2 and J is TRBJ2-7; the TCRdb D gene call, TRBD1, has no DNA to confirm it. Germline V gene lookup returns CDR1 LGHNA and CDR2 YNFKEQ. The CDR3 length is 15 residues. The CDR3 is CASSPQTDTANEQYF.

V gene TRBV6-6 combines with J gene TRBJ1-5. Looked up from germline, CDR1 is MNHNY and CDR2 is SVGAGI (reference sequence). This CDR3 is 12 amino acids long. The CDR3 sequence: CASSYGNQPQHF.

The V call is TRBV14, the J call TRBJ1-1; without DNA, the TCRdb call of TRBD1 cannot be checked. CDR1 and CDR2 (germline): SGHDN, FVKESK. The CDR3 length is 14 residues. The CDR3 is CASSQEGAEAEAFF. The full variable domain, with the rest looked up from reference TRBV14 and TRBJ1-1, is EAGVTQFPSHSVIEKGQTVTLRCDPISGHDNLYWYRRVMGKEIKFLLHFVKESKQDESGMPNNRFLAERTGGTYSTLKVQPAELEDSGVYFCASSQEGAEAEAFFGQGTRLTVV.

This chain links TRBV10-3 with TRBJ2-7; TCRdb's D call, TRBD1, is unchecked because there is no DNA. Germline CDR1 and CDR2: ENHRY and SYGVKD. This CDR3 has 11 residues. The CDR3 is CAIGGGYEQYF.

The rearrangement links TRBV10-2 to TRBJ2-1; TCRdb's D call of TRBD2 is untestable without DNA. The CDR3 contains 16 residues. Per the germline V gene, CDR1 is WSHSY and CDR2 is SAAADI. The CDR3 loop reads CASSPLSGRAVGEQFF.

The chain is built from TRBV6-5 and TRBJ2-1; TCRdb outputs TRBD1, but without DNA this stays unchecked. The CDR3 has 17 amino acids. The germline V gene encodes CDR1 MNHEY and CDR2 SVGAGI. CDR3 sequence reads: CASSYGGGQRFYNEQFF.

CDR3 loop: CATSRDLANQYF. The V gene is TRBV15, the J gene TRBJ2-5. Germline lookup yields CDR1 LNHNV and CDR2 YYDKDF (reference sequence). This CDR3 comprises 12 residues. Combining the CDR3 with reference TRBV15 and TRBJ2-5 gives the whole variable domain DAMVIQNPRYQVTQFGKPVTLSCSQTLNHNVMYWYQQKSSQAPKLLFHYYDKDFNNEADTPDNFQSRRPNTSFCFLDIRSPGLGDTAMYLCATSRDLANQYFGPGTRLLVL.

The chain couples TRBV7-3 to TRBJ2-7; the D gene TCRdb calls, TRBD1, cannot be checked with no DNA. Per germline, CDR1 SGHTA and CDR2 FQGTGA. This CDR3 comprises 14 residues. CDR3 sequence reads: CASSSFPDSPEQYF.

This chain joins TRBV28 and TRBJ2-5; checking the TCRdb D call of TRBD1 is not possible without DNA. This CDR3 is built from 15 residues. Germline-derived CDR1 and CDR2 are MDHEN and SYDVKM. CDR3 sequence: CASSSIPGQQETQYF.

The CDR3 region is CASSQENLLVSFHSYEQYF. This chain connects TRBV14 to TRBJ2-7. Germline CDR1 is SGHDN and CDR2 is FVKESK. This CDR3 is 19 amino acids long.

The chain combines TRBV11-2 with TRBJ1-4. Germline V lookup: CDR1 SGHAT, CDR2 FQNNGV. This CDR3 has 17 amino acids. The CDR3 spells CASSSTPARGVEEKLFF. Together with reference TRBV11-2 and TRBJ1-4, the CDR3 gives the full variable domain: EAGVAQSPRYKIIEKRQSVAFWCNPISGHATLYWYQQILGQGPKLLIQFQNNGVVDDSQLPKDRFSAERLKGVDSTLKIQPAKLEDSAVYLCASSSTPARGVEEKLFFGSGTQLSVL.

The rearrangement uses TRBV27 and TRBJ2-3; TCRdb gives TRBD1 as the D gene, but with no DNA this cannot be confirmed. There are 16 residues in the CDR3. Per the germline V gene, CDR1 is MNHEY and CDR2 is SMNVEV (reference sequence). CDR3 amino acids: CASSLNRGRSTDTQYF.

The chain recombines TRBV28 with TRBJ2-1; the TCRdb D gene call, TRBD2, has no DNA to confirm it. The CDR3 spans 12 residues. The V gene's germline CDR1 is MDHEN and CDR2 SYDVKM. The CDR3 sequence is CAPPGRDNEQFF.

CDR3 sequence reads: CSVISFRDVGETQYF. The chain is built from TRBV29-1 and TRBJ2-5; the TCRdb D gene call, TRBD1, has no DNA to confirm it. CDR3 length: 15 amino acids. CDR1 and CDR2 from the germline V gene are SQVTM and ANQGSEA. Combining the CDR3 with reference TRBV29-1 and TRBJ2-5 gives the whole variable domain SAVISQKPSRDICQRGTSLTIQCQVDSQVTMMFWYRQQPGQSLTLIATANQGSEATYESGFVIDKFPISRPNLTFSTLTVSNMSPEDSSIYLCSVISFRDVGETQYFGPGTRLLVL.

This chain joins TRBV4-1 and TRBJ2-1. The germline gives CDR1 MGHRA, CDR2 YSYEKL. The CDR3 covers 15 residues. CDR3 sequence reads: CASSQQAEPYNEQFF.